Each of the 18 T cell receptor beta chains below was sequenced from the same sample in a study of identifying expanded T cells in peripheral blood. The protocol was immunoSEQ multiplex PCR, while the TCRdb copy is restricted to in-frame clones and leaves out a portion. The data contain fewer than 85,000 clones, 84% of them seen just once; the ten biggest clones take up about 17%. What was sequenced was blood. The receptors shown here come from a person aged 18-69 years in good health.

The chain carries TRBV14 and TRBJ2-1, with 16 bases lining up with TRBD2. The CDR3 sequence is 16 residues long. CDR1 and CDR2 (germline): SGHDN, FVKESK. The ends lost 5 bases at V and 10 bases at J; junction bases unmatched: 8. CDR3 sequence: CASSKRGLAGGQEQFF. CDR3 DNA sequence: TGTGCCAGCAGCAAAAGGGGACTAGCGGGAGGGCAGGAGCAGTTCTTC.

This clone was seen ten or more times. The rearrangement uses TRBV6-6 and TRBJ2-1, with 9 bases fitting TRBD2. The CDR3 sequence is 13 residues long. CDR1 is MNHNY, CDR2 SVGAGI, per germline (reference sequence). J gave up 7 bases and V 8 bases, and 6 bases lay outside the gene matches. CDR3 nucleotides: TGTGCCAGCGGGGCTAGCGGGGTGAATGAGCAGTTCTTC. This sequence encodes CASGASGVNEQFF.

The V and J genes are TRBV7-8 and TRBJ2-7; 11 positions match TRBD1. CDR3 length: 14 residues. The ends lost 1 base at V and 4 bases at J; junction bases unmatched: 0. Per germline, CDR1 SGHVS and CDR2 FQNEAQ. DNA for the CDR3: TGTGCCAGCAGCTTAGGGGACAGGGGGTACGAGCAGTACTTC. Protein sequence: CASSLGDRGYEQYF.

A note on this clone: Relative to the germline gene, one junction end is altered; a read error may explain this. This rearrangement joins TRBV7-9 to TRBJ2-7, with 7 bases lining up with TRBD1. The germline gives CDR1 SEHNR, CDR2 FQNEAQ (reference sequence). The CDR3 length is 15 residues. In DNA form, the CDR3 reads TGTGCCAGCAGCCCTAACAGGGGTTCATCCTCCGAGCAGTACTTC. It is translated as CASSPNRGSSSEQYF.

The J gene is TRBJ2-5, the V gene TRBV28; possible D gene TRBD1, 5 bases. Trimming took off 6 bases at V and 2 bases at J, with 13 bases between the two ends. The CDR3 has 14 residues. Germline V gives CDR1 MDHEN, CDR2 SYDVKM. The CDR3 coding sequence is TGTGCCAGCAGGGTGACCAGGGTACAAGAGACCCAGTACTTC. The encoded protein is CASRVTRVQETQYF.

V is TRBV9 and J is TRBJ2-3; D is undetermined. Trimming took off 3 bases at V and 0 bases at J, with 20 bases between the two ends. Germline CDR1 and CDR2: SGDLS and YYNGEE. The CDR3 is 18 amino acids. CDR3 in DNA: TGTGCCAGCAGCGCACCTAGAAACGCGCGTTCTAGCACAGATACGCAGTATTTT. It codes for CASSAPRNARSSTDTQYF. The full variable domain, rest sourced from reference TRBV9 and TRBJ2-3, is DSGVTQTPKHLITATGQRVTLRCSPRSGDLSVYWYQQSLDQGLQFLIQYYNGEERAKGNILERFSAQQFPDLHSELNLSSLELGDSALYFCASSAPRNARSSTDTQYFGPGTRLTVL.

V and J are TRBV29-1 and TRBJ1-5; D gene unclear. The CDR3 extends over 13 amino acids. Deletions cut 4 bases from V and 3 bases from J, with 10 bases between. Germline-derived CDR1 and CDR2 are SQVTM and ANQGSEA. The CDR3 region has the DNA TGCAGCGTTGCGACGGATTACAATCAGCCCCAGCATTTT. Protein: CSVATDYNQPQHF.

CDR3 residues: CATAPSSGNSYNEQFF. CDR3 in DNA: TGTGCCACCGCCCCGTCTAGCGGGAACTCCTACAATGAGCAGTTCTTC. V gene TRBV19 combines with J gene TRBJ2-1; TRBD2 matches 9 bases. The trim removed 10 bases at V and 0 bases at J, leaving 10 bases unmatched. CDR3 size: 16 residues. Germline V gene sequence: CDR1 LNHDA, CDR2 SQIVND (reference sequence). Full variable domain (rest looked up from reference TRBV19 and TRBJ2-1): DGGITQSPKYLFRKEGQNVTLSCEQNLNHDAMYWYRQDPGQGLRLIYYSQIVNDFQKGDIAEGYSVSREKKESFPLTVTSAQKNPTAFYLCATAPSSGNSYNEQFFGPGTRLTVL.

The chain employs TRBV15 and TRBJ2-3; 7 positions agree with TRBD1. In germline, CDR1 is LNHNV, CDR2 YYDKDF (reference sequence). Trimming removed 2 bases from V and 2 bases from J; junction bases left unmatched: 7. The CDR3 sequence is 16 residues long. The CDR3 region is CATSRTGQVITDTQYF. The DNA for the CDR3 is TGTGCCACCAGCAGAACTGGACAGGTTATCACAGATACGCAGTATTTT.

The CDR3 DNA reads as TGTGCCAGCAGCTTAGCGGGGGACGAGCAGTACTTC. It encodes CASSLAGDEQYF. This chain uses TRBV11-3 with TRBJ2-7, with D tentatively TRBD2 (6 bases). Trimming cost V 1 base and J 5 bases, with 6 bases left between them. There are 12 residues in the CDR3. In germline, CDR1 is SGHNT, CDR2 YENEEA.

The J gene is TRBJ2-3, the V gene TRBV7-9; D gene uncertain. CDR1 is SEHNR and CDR2 is FQNEAQ in the germline V gene (reference sequence). This CDR3 has 14 amino acids. The ends were cut back, 1 base at V and 2 bases at J, with 7 bases in the middle. The CDR3 here is CASSLGSHTDTQYF. CDR3 coding DNA: TGTGCCAGCAGCTTAGGCTCCCACACAGATACGCAGTATTTT.

The CDR3 reads CASSFVGGLENTGELFF. CDR3 DNA: TGTGCCAGCAGTTTTGTAGGGGGACTTGAGAACACCGGGGAGCTGTTTTTT. The rearrangement links TRBV27 to TRBJ2-2; D possibly matches TRBD1 or TRBD2 (6 bases each). The germline V gene has CDR1 MNHEY and CDR2 SMNVEV (reference sequence). The V end lost 3 bases, the J end lost 1 base, and 15 bases lay between the germline ends. The CDR3 consists of 17 residues.

The rearrangement uses TRBV29-1 and TRBJ2-5; the D is unclear. CDR1 and CDR2 from the germline V gene are SQVTM and ANQGSEA. The V end was cut by 3 bases, the J end by 2 bases, with 7 bases between. This CDR3 spans 12 amino acids. DNA of the CDR3: TGCAGCGTTGAGGGTAATCAAGAGACCCAGTACTTC. This sequence encodes CSVEGNQETQYF.

The chain combines TRBV5-5 with TRBJ2-5, with D unresolved. Germline CDR1 reads SGHKS; CDR2 reads YYEKEE (reference sequence). The germline V and J ends were trimmed by 6 bases and 1 base, with 13 bases remaining between them. The CDR3 has 14 amino acids. The CDR3 DNA sequence: TGTGCCAGCACCCCTGACTTGTCCCAAGAGACCCAGTACTTC. Encoded protein: CASTPDLSQETQYF. The whole variable domain, filled in from reference TRBV5-5 and TRBJ2-5, reads DAGVTQSPTHLIKTRGQQVTLRCSPISGHKSVSWYQQVLGQGPQFIFQYYEKEERGRGNFPDRFSARQFPNYSSELNVNALLLGDSALYLCASTPDLSQETQYFGPGTRLLVL.

In regard to this clone: The sample has other DNA sequences that encode this CDR3 too. The CDR3 nucleotides read TGTGCCAGCAGCTTAACAGGGGGCAACTCTGGAAACACCATATATTTT. This encodes CASSLTGGNSGNTIYF. The chain links TRBV7-2 to TRBJ1-3, with TRBD1 matching over 9 bases. The CDR3 has 16 residues. Trimming at V came to 2 bases and at J to 0 bases, leaving 2 bases not matched to a gene. The V gene's germline CDR1 is SGHTA and CDR2 FQGNSA.

The J gene is TRBJ2-7, the V gene TRBV28; 7 bases map to TRBD1. Trimming at V came to 5 bases and at J to 2 bases, leaving 9 bases not matched to a gene. The length of the CDR3 is 15 residues. CDR1 MDHEN and CDR2 SYDVKM come from the germline V gene. CDR3 sequence (DNA): TGTGCCAGCAGTCCCTCGAAGGGGGCGACCTACGAGCAGTACTTC. It codes for CASSPSKGATYEQYF.

There are a few counts of this clone. The CDR3 DNA reads as TGTGCCAGCAGTTACAGCGAACAGGGGGCGAAGGAAGGCTACACCTTC. It codes for CASSYSEQGAKEGYTF. This chain uses TRBV6-6 with TRBJ1-2; 9 positions match TRBD1. The CDR3 is 16 amino acids. CDR1 is MNHNY, CDR2 SVGAGI, per germline (reference sequence). V dropped 2 bases and J dropped 8; count of bases not matched to a gene: 12.

The chain uses TRBV30 and TRBJ1-2; D uncertain. This CDR3 has 13 amino acids. The V and J ends lost 4 bases and 8 bases respectively, with 17 bases between them. Germline V CDR1 and CDR2: GTSNPN, SVGIG (reference sequence). CDR3 sequence: CAWILSRPSGYTF. CDR3 DNA sequence: TGTGCCTGGATACTCAGTCGCCCTAGCGGCTACACCTTC.